This entry lists 5 T cell receptor beta chains sequenced from one sample in a study of T cell responses to AZD1222 COVID-19 vaccine. Sequenced by immunoSEQ multiplex PCR; TCRdb stores in-frame clones only, minus some. The top ten hold around 9.9% of the sample, which has approximately 79,000 clones, roughly 88% seen once. Source: peripheral blood, taken on day 0 of AZD1222 vaccination. Receptors originate from an adult in good health.

V usage is TRBV7-2 and J usage is TRBJ2-1; 16 nucleotides align to TRBD2. Germline V gives CDR1 SGHTA, CDR2 FQGNSA. This CDR3 spans 18 amino acids. V was pared by 0 bases and J by 8 bases, with 7 bases of the junction left unmatched. As DNA, the CDR3 is TGTGCCAGCAGCTTAGCGGGACTAGCGGGGGGGCCGCCCCATGAGCAGTTCTTC. Protein product: CASSLAGLAGGPPHEQFF.

The chain links TRBV6-1 to TRBJ1-5; D is perhaps TRBD1 (6 bases). The CDR3 sequence is 17 residues long. Germline CDR1 is MNHNS and CDR2 is SASEGT. The V gene lost 2 bases and the J gene lost 1 base, with 15 bases spanning the gap. In DNA, the CDR3 is TGTGCCAGCAGTGAATTCGGGGGGCAACCCAGCAATCAGCCCCAGCATTTT. This sequence encodes CASSEFGGQPSNQPQHF.

The chain uses TRBV6-4 and TRBJ1-3; TRBD1 might be the D (5 bases). The CDR3 runs to 16 residues. The germline gives CDR1 MRHNA, CDR2 SNTAGT. Trimming took 5 bases from V and 0 from J, leaving 14 bases between them. The CDR3 nucleotides are TGTGCCAGCAGTAGGGACGCCTCGGCCTCTGGAAACACCATATATTTT. Its translation is CASSRDASASGNTIYF.

The rearrangement links TRBV5-5 to TRBJ2-1; 10 bases are shared with TRBD2. Trimming removed 1 base from V and 4 bases from J; junction bases left unmatched: 11. The CDR3 spans 18 residues. In germline, CDR1 is SGHKS, CDR2 YYEKEE (reference sequence). Here the CDR3 reads CASSLIIVSSGRYNEQFF. CDR3 DNA: TGTGCCAGCAGCTTGATTATAGTAAGTAGCGGGAGGTACAATGAGCAGTTCTTC.

V and J are TRBV15 and TRBJ1-5; TRBD1 is a possible D gene (6 bases). CDR3 length: 16 amino acids. V lost 2 bases to trimming and J lost 3 bases, with 14 bases between them. The germline gives CDR1 LNHNV, CDR2 YYDKDF (reference sequence). CDR3 region: CATSRTIQGPNQPQHF. The CDR3 DNA is TGTGCCACCAGCAGAACAATACAGGGACCCAATCAGCCCCAGCATTTT.